Each of the 32 T cell receptor beta chains below was sequenced from the same sample in a study of blood T cell repertoires in COVID-19. The data were produced by immunoSEQ multiplex PCR, yet TCRdb's version contains in-frame clones alone and is incomplete. Altogether some 200,000 clones are present, around 83% being singletons, with the ten largest covering about 1.4%. The sequencing sample was made of peripheral blood. Every receptor here comes from a woman aged 40 to 50 who had recovered from COVID-19.

V and J are TRBV30 and TRBJ2-7, with 10 bases matching TRBD1. This CDR3 contains 13 residues. Trimming cost V 3 bases and J 3 bases; bases outside gene matches: 2. Germline values: CDR1 GTSNPN, CDR2 SVGIG (reference sequence). The CDR3 region is CAWSGTGVYEQYF. Written as DNA, the CDR3 is TGTGCCTGGAGCGGGACAGGGGTCTACGAGCAGTACTTC.

The chain uses TRBV3-1 (or the pseudogene TRBV3-2) and TRBJ2-2, with no clear D. The V and J ends lost 0 bases and 2 bases respectively, with 4 bases between them. Germline V gene lookup returns CDR1 LGHDT and CDR2 YNNKEL (reference sequence). CDR3 length: 14 amino acids. The CDR3 sequence: CASSQDTNTGELFF. DNA of the CDR3: TGTGCCAGCAGCCAAGACACAAACACCGGGGAGCTGTTTTTT.

This chain joins TRBV12-3 or TRBV12-4 and TRBJ1-1, with a weak D call TRBD1 (5 bases). The CDR3 is 13 residues long. V lost 5 bases to trimming and J lost 2 bases, with 9 bases between them. The CDR3, as DNA: TGTGCCAGCAGTAAAAGGGGTAACACTGAAGCTTTCTTT. Translating gives CASSKRGNTEAFF.

The chain links TRBV5-1 to TRBJ1-1; D unclear. CDR3 size: 14 residues. Trimming took off 0 bases at V and 2 bases at J, with 8 bases between the two ends. Per the germline V gene, CDR1 is SGHRS and CDR2 is YFSETQ. The CDR3 coding sequence is TGCGCCAGCAGCTTGGTGGGAGAAAACACTGAAGCTTTCTTT. Its protein product is CASSLVGENTEAFF.

This sequence joins TRBV6-5 and TRBJ2-2; 7 nucleotides line up with TRBD1. Germline V gene data show CDR1 as MNHEY and CDR2 as SVGAGI. V gave up 5 bases and J gave up 2 bases; unmatched junction bases: 5. CDR3 length: 15 residues. The DNA for the CDR3 is TGTGCCAGCAGTCGACAGGGTGGTAACACCGGGGAGCTGTTTTTT. As protein: CASSRQGGNTGELFF.

This chain joins TRBV7-2 and TRBJ1-3; D is uncertain. V lost 5 bases and J 0 bases, leaving 8 bases between the germline ends. Germline V gene data show CDR1 as SGHTA and CDR2 as FQGNSA. CDR3 length: 14 residues. CDR3 DNA: TGTGCCAGCAGCACAGCTTTCTCTGGAAACACCATATATTTT. Amino acids: CASSTAFSGNTIYF.

This chain uses TRBV9 with TRBJ2-1, with TRBD2 as a possible D gene (6 bases). Trimming shortened V by 0 bases and J by 5 bases, and 12 bases separated the two germline ends. The CDR3 covers 15 residues. CDR1 SGDLS and CDR2 YYNGEE come from the germline V gene. The CDR3 DNA is TGTGCCAGCAGCGTAGAAATGGGACTTCACAATGAGCAGTTCTTC. It encodes CASSVEMGLHNEQFF.

This clone was detected only a few times. This chain links TRBV5-1 with TRBJ1-1; D may be TRBD1 (6 bases). Germline V lookup: CDR1 SGHRS, CDR2 YFSETQ. V shed 4 bases and J shed 1 base, with 11 bases lying between them. The CDR3 totals 14 residues. CDR3 sequence reads: CASSAQGTNTEAFF. The DNA for the CDR3 is TGCGCCAGCAGCGCACAGGGTACGAACACTGAAGCTTTCTTT. The full variable domain, completed using reference TRBV5-1 and TRBJ1-1, is KAGVTQTPRYLIKTRGQQVTLSCSPISGHRSVSWYQQTPGQGLQFLFEYFSETQRNKGNFPGRFSGRQFSNSRSEMNVSTLELGDSALYLCASSAQGTNTEAFFGQGTRLTVV.

This clone was seen a handful of times. The CDR3 region is CASSQAGQSETQYF. The DNA of the CDR3 is TGCGCCAGCAGCCAGGCTGGACAATCAGAGACCCAGTACTTC. This chain links TRBV4-3 with TRBJ2-5, with D possibly matching TRBD1 (5 bases). Germline CDR1 and CDR2: LGHNA and YSLEER. The ends were cut back, 3 bases at V and 4 bases at J, with 12 bases in the middle. The CDR3 length is 14 residues.

The sample holds one count of this clone. The chain employs TRBV4-3 and TRBJ2-1; TRBD2 aligns across 12 bases. This CDR3 is built from 14 residues. Germline values: CDR1 LGHNA, CDR2 YSLEER. V gave up 4 bases and J gave up 8 bases; unmatched junction bases: 3. CDR3 nucleotides: TGCGCCAGCAGCCCTAGCGGGGGGGTCTATGAGCAGTTCTTC. The encoded protein is CASSPSGGVYEQFF.

This clone has a handful of counts. The CDR3 region has the DNA TGTGCCAGCAGTTATCTGACAGGCTATGGCTACACCTTC. It specifies CASSYLTGYGYTF. This chain connects TRBV6-5 to TRBJ1-2, with D possibly TRBD1 on 6 matching bases. V was cut by 3 bases and J by 4 bases, with 9 bases left in between. Germline V gene data show CDR1 as MNHEY and CDR2 as SVGAGI. This CDR3 is 13 amino acids long.

This chain links TRBV19 with TRBJ1-4; unclear D gene. Germline lookup yields CDR1 LNHDA and CDR2 SQIVND (reference sequence). V dropped 4 bases and J dropped 3 bases, with 9 bases sitting between them. The CDR3 sequence is 14 residues long. DNA for the CDR3: TGTGCCAGTAGTAGCGGGGAGGCTAATGAAAAACTGTTTTTT. Translated: CASSSGEANEKLFF.

This clone was seen once. This chain joins TRBV7-9 and TRBJ2-2; 8 nucleotides match TRBD1. This CDR3 contains 15 residues. Germline lookup yields CDR1 SEHNR and CDR2 FQNEAQ (reference sequence). Trimming at V came to 7 bases and at J to 4 bases, leaving 8 bases not matched to a gene. The CDR3 reads CASIKTGELTGELFF. In nucleotides, the CDR3 is TGTGCCAGCATCAAGACAGGGGAACTCACCGGGGAGCTGTTTTTT. Looking up the rest from reference TRBV7-9 and TRBJ2-2 gives the full variable domain: DTGVSQNPRHKITKRGQNVTFRCDPISEHNRLYWYRQTLGQGPEFLTYFQNEAQLEKSRLLSDRFSAERPKGSFSTLEIQRTEQGDSAMYLCASIKTGELTGELFFGEGSRLTVL.

The chain employs TRBV20-1 and TRBJ2-1, with 11 bases matching TRBD2. With V trimmed by 4 bases and J by 8 bases, 7 bases remained unmatched. The CDR3 totals 14 residues. The germline CDR1 and CDR2 sequences are DFQATT and SNEGSKA (reference sequence). Written as DNA, the CDR3 is TGCAGTGCTACTGATAGCGGGGGGGCGGATGAGCAGTTCTTC. Translation: CSATDSGGADEQFF.

V gene TRBV5-6 combines with J gene TRBJ1-6; TRBD1 agrees at 9 bases. This CDR3 has 14 residues. V dropped 3 bases and J dropped 7; count of bases not matched to a gene: 2. Germline V CDR1 and CDR2: SGHDT, YYEEEE. This CDR3 is CASSWGQGNSPLHF. The DNA of the CDR3 is TGTGCCAGCAGCTGGGGACAGGGAAATTCACCCCTCCACTTT.

This clone occurred once. The chain recombines TRBV15 with TRBJ2-7; tentative D call: TRBD2 (6 bases). V was trimmed by 0 bases and J by 3 bases, leaving 9 bases between them. This CDR3 is 14 amino acids long. CDR1 and CDR2 (germline): LNHNV, YYDKDF (reference sequence). The CDR3 sequence: CATSRDVGGYEQYF. In nucleotides, the CDR3 is TGTGCCACCAGCAGAGATGTGGGGGGCTACGAGCAGTACTTC.

In this sample, this clone turned up a few times. V and J are TRBV12-3 or TRBV12-4 and TRBJ1-2; no firm D call. V lost 6 bases and J lost 5, with 13 bases in between. CDR3 length: 13 amino acids. CDR3: CASRLGRSYGYTF. For the CDR3, the DNA is TGTGCCAGCAGGTTGGGGAGATCGTATGGCTACACCTTC.

As for this clone: The junction departs from germline at one end; a sequencing error may be responsible. J is TRBJ2-7 and V is TRBV3-1 (or the pseudogene TRBV3-2); 9 bases map to TRBD1. The CDR3 is 13 amino acids. Germline lookup yields CDR1 LGHDT and CDR2 YNNKEL (reference sequence). CDR3 nucleotides: TGTGCCAGCAGCCAAGAAATCGGGGACAGGGTAGACTTC. The encoded protein is CASSQEIGDRVDF.

In nucleotides, the CDR3 is TGTGCCAGCAGCCAAGAGGCCTTACCCCTCCACTTT. As protein: CASSQEALPLHF. The V call is TRBV3-1 (or the pseudogene TRBV3-2), the J call TRBJ1-6; no firm D call. From germline, CDR1 is LGHDT and CDR2 YNNKEL (reference sequence). The ends were cut back, 0 bases at V and 12 bases at J, with 6 bases in the middle. This CDR3 has 12 amino acids.

This clone has a single count. This rearrangement joins TRBV19 to TRBJ2-7, with D perhaps matching TRBD2 (6 bases). The germline V gene has CDR1 LNHDA and CDR2 SQIVND (reference sequence). V lost 11 bases, J lost 1 base, and 15 bases lay in between. This CDR3 comprises 13 residues. The CDR3: CAFGGANSYEQYF. CDR3 nucleotides: TGTGCCTTTGGAGGGGCAAATTCCTACGAGCAGTACTTC.

The chain couples TRBV5-4 to TRBJ2-7, with a possible D match to TRBD2 (5 bases). CDR3 length equals 14 residues. CDR1 SGHNT and CDR2 YYREEE come from the germline V gene (reference sequence). V was pared by 4 bases and J by 3 bases, with 14 bases between. The DNA of the CDR3 is TGTGCCAGCAGCACCCGGGATCTCCTCTACGAGCAGTACTTC. Protein: CASSTRDLLYEQYF.

This clone was observed a few times. This sequence joins TRBV27 and TRBJ2-6, with 10 nucleotides matching TRBD1. The V and J ends lost 3 bases and 2 bases, in that order; junction bases with no gene match: 7. CDR1 MNHEY and CDR2 SMNVEV come from the germline V gene (reference sequence). CDR3 size: 18 residues. The CDR3 DNA is TGTGCCAGCAGTTTTAGGGGACAGGGGAACCCTGGGGCCAACGTCCTGACTTTC. Its protein is CASSFRGQGNPGANVLTF.

The V gene is TRBV5-4, the J gene TRBJ2-2, with D tentatively TRBD2 (7 bases). Trimming removed 0 bases at V and 2 bases at J, with 11 bases between. CDR3 size: 16 residues. Germline CDR1 reads SGHNT; CDR2 reads YYREEE (reference sequence). Here the CDR3 reads CASSLVRGANTGELFF. As DNA, the CDR3 is TGTGCCAGCAGCTTGGTACGGGGGGCCAACACCGGGGAGCTGTTTTTT.

The V gene is TRBV7-2, the J gene TRBJ2-5, with D possibly TRBD1 on 5 matching bases. Looked up from germline, CDR1 is SGHTA and CDR2 is FQGNSA. The CDR3 contains 12 residues. With 8 bases removed from V and 4 bases from J, the gap between germline ends came to 11 bases. DNA for the CDR3: TGTGCCAGCTCAGGGATGTCAGAGACCCAGTACTTC. This translates into CASSGMSETQYF.

The chain links TRBV4-3 to TRBJ2-2; the D gene is possibly TRBD1 (5 bases). This CDR3 comprises 15 residues. Trimming shortened V by 6 bases and J by 4 bases, and 15 bases separated the two germline ends. Germline V gene lookup returns CDR1 LGHNA and CDR2 YSLEER. The CDR3 spells CASSPSQGFTGELFF. Here the CDR3 DNA reads TGCGCCAGCAGTCCAAGCCAGGGTTTCACCGGGGAGCTGTTTTTT.

The V call is TRBV11-2, the J call TRBJ2-7; 8 bases line up with TRBD1. With V trimmed by 3 bases and J by 6 bases, 4 bases remained unmatched. From germline, CDR1 is SGHAT and CDR2 FQNNGV. CDR3 size: 13 residues. Here the CDR3 reads CASSFTGGGEQYF. The CDR3 DNA reads TGTGCCAGCAGCTTTACAGGGGGAGGCGAGCAGTACTTC.

The chain is built from TRBV2 and TRBJ2-7; 8 nucleotides agree with TRBD1. Per germline, CDR1 SNHLY and CDR2 FYNNEI. With V trimmed by 7 bases and J by 4 bases, 6 bases remained unmatched. This CDR3 contains 13 residues. CDR3 coding DNA: TGTGCCAGCACCCCGGACAGGGAGTACGAGCAGTACTTC. Amino acid sequence: CASTPDREYEQYF.

The chain uses TRBV28 and TRBJ1-4, with D maybe TRBD1 (5 bases). The germline V and J ends were trimmed by 3 bases and 6 bases, with 14 bases remaining between them. The CDR3 length is 15 residues. Germline CDR1 is MDHEN and CDR2 is SYDVKM. The CDR3 DNA is TGTGCCAGCAGTTTGGGGGGACTTAACCATGAAAAACTGTTTTTT. Translating gives CASSLGGLNHEKLFF.

This chain connects TRBV7-8 to TRBJ2-1; 9 nucleotides align to TRBD1. Germline lookup yields CDR1 SGHVS and CDR2 FQNEAQ. The CDR3 is made up of 16 amino acids. V trimming: 6 bases; J trimming: 4 bases; junction bases outside the gene matches: 10. The CDR3: CASSFPGTGSYNEQFF. DNA of the CDR3: TGTGCCAGCAGTTTCCCTGGGACAGGGAGTTACAATGAGCAGTTCTTC. Full variable domain (outside the CDR3, taken from reference TRBV7-8 and TRBJ2-1): GAGVSQSPRYKVAKRGQDVALRCDPISGHVSLFWYQQALGQGPEFLTYFQNEAQLDKSGLPSDRFFAERPEGSVSTLKIQRTQQEDSAVYLCASSFPGTGSYNEQFFGPGTRLTVL.

This clone was seen only a few times. The chain is built from TRBV19 and TRBJ1-2; weak D call: TRBD1 (6 bases). Looked up from germline, CDR1 is LNHDA and CDR2 is SQIVND (reference sequence). There are 15 residues in the CDR3. V lost 1 base to trimming and J lost 6 bases, with 15 bases between them. The CDR3, as DNA: TGTGCCAGTAGTATAGCGACAGGAATCGGCGATGGCTACACCTTC. Encoded protein: CASSIATGIGDGYTF.

V and J are TRBV27 and TRBJ2-7; TRBD1 is a possible D gene (5 bases). The CDR3 runs 14 residues. The V end was cut by 6 bases, the J end by 0 bases, with 12 bases between. Germline values: CDR1 MNHEY, CDR2 SMNVEV (reference sequence). The CDR3 nucleotides are TGTGCCAGCAGAGGCGACAGACACTCCTACGAGCAGTACTTC. This codes for CASRGDRHSYEQYF.

This rearrangement joins TRBV6-4 to TRBJ1-6; 8 nucleotides match TRBD1. Germline V lookup: CDR1 MRHNA, CDR2 SNTAGT. The V segment lost 8 bases and the J segment 6 bases; nucleotides outside the gene matches: 9. The CDR3 extends over 15 amino acids. CDR3 sequence (DNA): TGTGCCAGCCGCATAGAGACAGGGGCTAATTCACCCCTCCACTTT. This encodes CASRIETGANSPLHF.